The 11 T cell receptor beta chains below were found in one sample sequenced in a study of T-cell reconstitution after alpha-beta-depleted transplantation in children. TCRbeta library construction was performed incorporating unique molecular identifiers. TCRdb ran MiXCR on the PCR reads and lists one entry per CDR3 protein. Of 550,000 to 800,000 distinct CDR3 sequences in the sample, 10% to 15% were seen once. The starting material was PBMCs, obtained before TCRalphabeta/CD19-depleted stem cell transplant. These receptors were obtained from a girl aged 2 to 9 with congenital amegakaryocytic thrombocytopenia, due to receive a stem cell transplant.

This clonotype occurred many times. The chain carries TRBV5-1 and TRBJ1-1; D remains ambiguous. Trimming pared 6 bases from V and 1 base from J, leaving 16 bases between. CDR3 length equals 15 residues. The germline CDR1 and CDR2 sequences are SGHRS and YFSETQ. CDR3 region: CASKVAPRENTEAFF. The CDR3 region has the DNA TGCGCCAGCAAGGTCGCGCCGCGGGAGAACACTGAAGCTTTCTTT.

On this clonotype: This may stem from a read error, because a much larger clone lies one nucleotide away. The chain combines TRBV28 with TRBJ2-7, with D possibly matching TRBD1 (6 bases). CDR1 is MDHEN and CDR2 is SYDVKM in the germline V gene. The CDR3 has 11 amino acids. DNA for the CDR3: TGTGCCAGCAAAGGGGGTTACGAGCAGCACTTC. This codes for CASKGGYEQHF.

The table lists this clonotype with many counts. The chain recombines TRBV5-5 with TRBJ2-7; no reliable D call. From germline, CDR1 is SGHKS and CDR2 YYEKEE (reference sequence). The CDR3 extends over 13 amino acids. V was clipped by 4 bases and J by 3 bases, with 11 bases between them. CDR3 region: CASSLTADYEQYF. Here the CDR3 DNA reads TGTGCCAGCAGCCTAACCGCCGACTACGAGCAGTACTTC.

This clonotype showed up many times. The CDR3: CASGTGSGISYEQYF. CDR3 in DNA: TGTGCCAGCGGAACCGGTAGCGGGATCTCCTACGAGCAGTACTTC. The chain employs TRBV25-1 and TRBJ2-7, with 8 bases lining up with TRBD2. Unmatched junction bases numbered 9, after V lost 8 bases and J lost 0 bases. The CDR3 loop spans 15 amino acids. Germline CDR1 MGHDK, CDR2 SYGVNS.

This clonotype was seen repeatedly, ten times or more. The rearrangement links TRBV20-1 to TRBJ1-5, with D possibly matching TRBD1 (5 bases). Germline V CDR1 and CDR2: DFQATT, SNEGSKA (reference sequence). The CDR3 contains 14 residues. Trimming took off 3 bases at V and 5 bases at J, with 14 bases between the two ends. The CDR3 loop reads CSASFGGSHQPQHF. For the CDR3, the DNA is TGCAGTGCTAGCTTTGGGGGATCCCATCAGCCCCAGCATTTT.

This clonotype showed up many times. The CDR3 region has the DNA TGCGCCAGCAGCTCCGTGCAGGGGGCCCGTAATTCACCCCTCCACTTT. Its translation is CASSSVQGARNSPLHF. The genes are TRBV5-1 and TRBJ1-6, with 8 positions matching TRBD1. This CDR3 is built from 16 residues. Germline loops: CDR1 SGHRS, CDR2 YFSETQ. V was clipped by 3 bases and J by 6 bases; unmatched bases: 8.

Points on this clonotype: One base away lies a much larger clone, so this may be a sequencing read error. This chain connects TRBV3-1 to TRBJ2-3, with 14 bases lining up with TRBD2. The CDR3 loop spans 16 amino acids. CDR1 LGHDT and CDR2 YNNKEL come from the germline V gene (reference sequence). CDR3 protein: CPSSAGLAGVRDMQYF. The CDR3 coding sequence is TGTCCCAGCAGCGCGGGACTAGCGGGAGTACGGGATATGCAGTATTTT.

The chain has TRBV7-6 and TRBJ2-3, with 13 bases aligning to TRBD2. Trimming removed 5 bases from V and 6 bases from J; junction bases left unmatched: 8. This CDR3 contains 16 residues. Germline CDR1 reads SGHVS; CDR2 reads FNYEAQ. The CDR3 DNA reads as TGTGCCAGCAGCCAACTAGCGGGAGGGCGAGGTGATACGCAGTATTTT. Protein product: CASSQLAGGRGDTQYF.

The sample holds many counts of this clonotype. V and J are TRBV28 and TRBJ2-7, with D unresolved. Germline V gene data show CDR1 as MDHEN and CDR2 as SYDVKM. This CDR3 spans 12 amino acids. Deletions cut 8 bases from V and 3 bases from J, with 11 bases between. The CDR3 spells CASGTSYYEQYF. CDR3 sequence (DNA): TGTGCCAGCGGAACGTCGTACTACGAGCAGTACTTC.

This clonotype was counted many times. The CDR3 nucleotides are TGTGCCAGCAGCTTAGATCCAGGGTTGGCGTTGAACACTGAAGCTTTCTTT. Its translation: CASSLDPGLALNTEAFF. This chain uses TRBV7-6 with TRBJ1-1; a possible D gene is TRBD1 (5 bases). The germline V and J ends were trimmed by 1 base and 0 bases, with 15 bases remaining between them. CDR1 is SGHVS, CDR2 FNYEAQ, per germline. The CDR3 has 17 amino acids.

This clonotype was picked up many times. The rearrangement joins TRBV20-1 to TRBJ2-2, with TRBD2 as a possible D gene (5 bases). V was shortened by 2 bases and J by 5 bases, with 9 bases between the two germline ends. Germline V lookup: CDR1 DFQATT, CDR2 SNEGSKA (reference sequence). The CDR3 runs 13 residues. CDR3 sequence: CSARIGDTGELFF. CDR3 bases: TGCAGTGCTAGAATCGGGGATACCGGGGAGCTGTTTTTT.